The clone carrying this T cell receptor beta chain is medium-sized within its sample. What it binds is not known. Regarding treatment: approximately nine-day PBMC culture with coronavirus spike peptide pools or control peptides (ViraFEST assay). CD4+ T lymphocytes from the unexposed donor were collected before the COVID-19 pandemic (2011-2018). Via ViraFEST, peptide pools expanded antigen-specific T cells before TCR sequencing. When enough cells were available, unexposed-donor CD4+ T cells were probed with SARS-CoV-2 S/N and four cold-coronavirus spikes. Per germline, CDR1 DFQATT and CDR2 SNEGSKA (reference sequence). This CDR3 has 15 amino acids. V dropped 4 bases and J dropped 2 bases, with 17 bases sitting between them. These data originate in a study of vaccination and CD4 T cells after COVID-19. The Oncomine TCR Beta short-read assay was applied to DNA of cultured CD4+ T cells. MiXCR, run by TCRdb on the PCR reads, gives a single entry per CDR3 protein. The table lists some 3,000 distinct CDR3 sequences, around 24% of them singletons.

The sequence was obtained from a human donor in good health. The chain uses TRBV20-1 and TRBJ1-2; perhaps TRBD1 as D (5 bases). Sequenced sample: CD4+ T cells from blood, cultured in vitro. CDR3 amino acids: CSAKTDYWGNYGYTF. CDR3 DNA sequence: TGCAGTGCTAAGACTGATTATTGGGGCAACTATGGCTACACCTTC.